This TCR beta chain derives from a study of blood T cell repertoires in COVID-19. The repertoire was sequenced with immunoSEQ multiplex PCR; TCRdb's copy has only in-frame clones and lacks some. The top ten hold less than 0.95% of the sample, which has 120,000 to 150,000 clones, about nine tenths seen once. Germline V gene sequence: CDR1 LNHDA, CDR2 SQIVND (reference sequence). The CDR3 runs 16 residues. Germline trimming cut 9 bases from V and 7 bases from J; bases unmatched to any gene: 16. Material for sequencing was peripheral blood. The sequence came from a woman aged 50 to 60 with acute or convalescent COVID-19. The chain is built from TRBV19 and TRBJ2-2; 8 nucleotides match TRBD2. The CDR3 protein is CASTSKRENFNGELFF. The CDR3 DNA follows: TGTGCCAGCACCTCCAAGCGGGAGAATTTTAACGGGGAGCTGTTTTTT.